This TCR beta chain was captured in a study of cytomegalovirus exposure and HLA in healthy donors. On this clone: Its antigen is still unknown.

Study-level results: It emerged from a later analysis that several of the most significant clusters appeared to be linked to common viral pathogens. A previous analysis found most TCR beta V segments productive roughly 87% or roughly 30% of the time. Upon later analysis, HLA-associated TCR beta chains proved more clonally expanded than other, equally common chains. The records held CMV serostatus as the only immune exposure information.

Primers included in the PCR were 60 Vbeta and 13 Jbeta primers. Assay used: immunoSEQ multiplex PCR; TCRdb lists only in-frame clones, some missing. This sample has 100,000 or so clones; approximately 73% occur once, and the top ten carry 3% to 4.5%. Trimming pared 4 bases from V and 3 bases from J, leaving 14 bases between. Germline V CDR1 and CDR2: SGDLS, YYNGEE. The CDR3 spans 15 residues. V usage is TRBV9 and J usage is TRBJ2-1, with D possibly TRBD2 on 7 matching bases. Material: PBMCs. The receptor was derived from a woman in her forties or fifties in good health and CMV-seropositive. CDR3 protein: CASSLRGGGYNEQFF. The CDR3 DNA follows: TGTGCCAGCAGCCTTCGGGGAGGGGGCTACAATGAGCAGTTCTTC. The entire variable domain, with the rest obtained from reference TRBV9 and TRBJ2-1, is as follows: DSGVTQTPKHLITATGQRVTLRCSPRSGDLSVYWYQQSLDQGLQFLIQYYNGEERAKGNILERFSAQQFPDLHSELNLSSLELGDSALYFCASSLRGGGYNEQFFGPGTRLTVL.